These 14 T cell receptor beta chains were sequenced from one sample in a study of T cell responses to AZD1222 COVID-19 vaccine. Clones were sequenced by immunoSEQ multiplex PCR, and TCRdb holds only the in-frame ones, with some missing. Of more than 95,000 clones listed, around 87% are singletons. The sample here was peripheral blood, taken on day 0 of AZD1222 vaccination. The receptors derive from an adult in good health.

The J gene is TRBJ1-1, the V gene TRBV5-1; TRBD1 matches at 9 bases. V gave up 5 bases and J gave up 4 bases; unmatched junction bases: 9. Germline CDR1 is SGHRS and CDR2 is YFSETQ. This CDR3 is 15 amino acids long. The CDR3 DNA follows: TGCGCCAGCAGTCAAGGGACAGGGATAGGCACTGAAGCTTTCTTT. Translated: CASSQGTGIGTEAFF.

The chain uses TRBV2 and TRBJ1-1, with D uncertain. V was clipped by 1 base and J by 10 bases, with 7 bases between them. The CDR3 loop spans 11 amino acids. The germline V gene encodes CDR1 SNHLY and CDR2 FYNNEI. CDR3 in amino acids: CASSEVPPAFF. In nucleotides, the CDR3 is TGTGCCAGCAGTGAAGTTCCCCCAGCTTTCTTT.

This chain uses TRBV9 with TRBJ2-3, with D tentatively TRBD2 (6 bases). V lost 0 bases and J 1 base, leaving 12 bases between the germline ends. The CDR3 extends over 16 amino acids. The germline gives CDR1 SGDLS, CDR2 YYNGEE. The CDR3 DNA reads as TGTGCCAGCAGCGTAGCTGAGGCTAGCGGCACAGATACGCAGTATTTT. Protein product: CASSVAEASGTDTQYF.

V is TRBV4-3 and J is TRBJ2-1; 9 bases agree with TRBD2. Germline trimming cut 0 bases from V and 4 bases from J; bases unmatched to any gene: 4. Germline V CDR1 and CDR2: LGHNA, YSLEER. CDR3 size: 16 residues. The CDR3 region has the DNA TGCGCCAGCAGCCAAGAGTCTAGCGGGACTTACAATGAGCAGTTCTTC. The encoded protein is CASSQESSGTYNEQFF.

V usage is TRBV19 and J usage is TRBJ1-1, with no clear D. The CDR3 has 15 amino acids. The V end was cut by 5 bases, the J end by 1 base, with 14 bases between. Germline V gives CDR1 LNHDA, CDR2 SQIVND (reference sequence). The CDR3 sequence: CASSSVVAANTEAFF. In nucleotides, the CDR3 is TGTGCCAGTAGTTCAGTCGTAGCAGCGAACACTGAAGCTTTCTTT.

This chain joins TRBV5-4 and TRBJ2-7, with 9 positions matching TRBD2. This CDR3 is 14 amino acids long. Trimming at V came to 0 bases and at J to 3 bases, leaving 1 base not matched to a gene. Germline CDR1 reads SGHNT; CDR2 reads YYREEE (reference sequence). This chain's CDR3 is CASSLGLADYEQYF. The CDR3 DNA reads as TGTGCCAGCAGCTTGGGACTAGCGGACTACGAGCAGTACTTC. The full variable domain, its missing parts supplied by reference TRBV5-4 and TRBJ2-7, is ETGVTQSPTHLIKTRGQQVTLRCSSQSGHNTVSWYQQALGQGPQFIFQYYREEENGRGNFPPRFSGLQFPNYSSELNVNALELDDSALYLCASSLGLADYEQYFGPGTRLTVT.

V usage is TRBV6-5 and J usage is TRBJ2-2; D ambiguous. V lost 6 bases to trimming and J lost 5 bases, with 13 bases between them. The CDR3 runs 14 residues. Germline V gives CDR1 MNHEY, CDR2 SVGAGI. CDR3 in DNA: TGTGCCAGCAGCCCCAATGTGGGGACCGGGGAGCTGTTTTTT. Its translation: CASSPNVGTGELFF.

The chain recombines TRBV11-2 with TRBJ1-1; D gene ambiguous. This CDR3 comprises 14 residues. From germline, CDR1 is SGHAT and CDR2 FQNNGV. The germline V and J ends were trimmed by 6 bases and 4 bases, with 15 bases remaining between them. The CDR3 DNA reads as TGTGCCAGCAGGCCCCCGCAGGCCTCCACTGAAGCTTTCTTT. Encoded protein: CASRPPQASTEAFF.

Regarding this clone: A junction end diverges from the germline sequence, so it may reflect a read error. The chain combines TRBV13 with TRBJ2-7; 11 bases align to TRBD1. Looked up from germline, CDR1 is PRHDT and CDR2 is FYEKMQ (reference sequence). The CDR3 is 15 amino acids. DNA of the CDR3: TGTGCCAGCAGCCTAGGACAGGGGGCCGGCTACGAGCAGTACTTC. This encodes CASSLGQGAGYEQYF.

The genes are TRBV27 and TRBJ2-3, with 7 bases matching TRBD1. CDR3 length: 19 residues. V dropped 7 bases and J dropped 7; count of bases not matched to a gene: 26. CDR1 is MNHEY and CDR2 is SMNVEV in the germline V gene (reference sequence). CDR3 bases: TGTGCCAGCAACCCTCAAGGGGGTGACCGGGGTCCAGGGGGTTATACGCAGTATTTT. Its translation: CASNPQGGDRGPGGYTQYF.

The V gene is TRBV4-3, the J gene TRBJ1-4; 8 nucleotides agree with TRBD1. With 4 bases clipped from V and 6 bases from J, the junction kept 4 bases outside the gene matches. This CDR3 comprises 14 residues. Germline CDR1 reads LGHNA; CDR2 reads YSLEER. CDR3 nucleotide sequence: TGCGCCAGCAGCCTAGACAGGGGATATGAAAAACTGTTTTTT. Translating it yields CASSLDRGYEKLFF.

The rearrangement joins TRBV9 to TRBJ2-7; D tentatively fits TRBD1 or TRBD2 (6 bases each). From germline, CDR1 is SGDLS and CDR2 YYNGEE. This CDR3 has 15 amino acids. V dropped 4 bases and J dropped 5 bases, with 19 bases sitting between them. CDR3 sequence reads: CASSLSGQGGHEQYF. In DNA form, the CDR3 reads TGTGCCAGCAGCCTATCGGGGCAAGGGGGGCACGAGCAGTACTTC.

Worth noting for this clone: This sample includes further DNA sequences coding for the same CDR3. CDR3 sequence reads: CASSQVLDTEAFF. In DNA form, the CDR3 reads TGCGCCAGCAGCCAAGTCTTAGACACTGAAGCTTTCTTT. The V and J genes are TRBV4-1 and TRBJ1-1; D gene ambiguous. The length of the CDR3 is 13 residues. Germline CDR1 reads MGHRA; CDR2 reads YSYEKL. Deletions cut 1 base from V and 3 bases from J, with 6 bases between.

V is TRBV28 and J is TRBJ1-2; D unclear. The ends were cut back, 7 bases at V and 7 bases at J, with 19 bases in the middle. This CDR3 region has 14 residues. The germline gives CDR1 MDHEN, CDR2 SYDVKM. The CDR3 nucleotides are TGTGCCAGCATTCTTACCGGGAGCTCCGGTGGCTACACCTTC. As protein: CASILTGSSGGYTF.